This TCR beta chain is drawn from a study of shared clonotypes between healthy human individuals. Study results and limitations: Clonotype sharing among donors was thought likely to change with sequencing depth. Represented genetic and exposure-history diversity was restricted by having few donors.

As processed by the authors: ImmunoSEQ yielded junction-only sequences lacking quality scores, so filtering differed. TCRdb keeps only in-frame clones here, not all; method: immunoSEQ multiplex PCR. That table gives V, J and clone size, and the DNA gave D and trimming. Among some 200,000 clones listed, 65% to 70% were seen once. Germline V gives CDR1 SNHLY, CDR2 FYNNEI. There are 14 residues in the CDR3. The V and J ends lost 6 bases and 2 bases respectively, with 13 bases between them. This clone was seen a few times. Its antigen is still unknown. The chain has TRBV2 and TRBJ2-5; possibly TRBD1 for D (5 bases). Material: memory CD4+ T cells sorted from blood. Subset defined: CD45RA-negative fraction. The TCR was taken from a man between 25 and 39 years old in good health. The CDR3, as DNA: TGTGCCAGCAGGGATTCAGGGTATCAAGAGACCCAGTACTTC. Amino acid sequence: CASRDSGYQETQYF.